The 27 T cell receptor beta chains given below trace back to one sample, sequenced in a study of cytomegalovirus exposure and HLA in healthy donors. Use of 60 Vbeta and 13 Jbeta primers characterized the PCR. Sequencing was performed with immunoSEQ multiplex PCR; in TCRdb, only in-frame clones are kept and a portion is missing. The data contain around 80,000 clones, 70% to 80% of them singletons. The material sequenced was PBMCs. The receptors come from a man in his forties in good health and CMV-seropositive.

This chain connects TRBV14 to TRBJ2-7, with 7 bases matching TRBD1. Germline lookup yields CDR1 SGHDN and CDR2 FVKESK. CDR3 size: 16 residues. J was trimmed by 4 bases and V by 0 bases; bases with no gene match: 9. The CDR3 sequence is CASSQEGWARGYEQYF. The CDR3 nucleotides read TGTGCCAGCAGCCAAGAAGGATGGGCCAGGGGGTACGAGCAGTACTTC.

CDR3 bases: TGTGCCAGTCAACGCGGGACAGGGTCCTACGAGCAGTACTTC. Translating gives CASQRGTGSYEQYF. V usage is TRBV19 and J usage is TRBJ2-7, with 9 bases identical to TRBD1. The CDR3 has 14 residues. The trim removed 8 bases at V and 1 base at J, leaving 6 bases unmatched. CDR1 is LNHDA and CDR2 is SQIVND in the germline V gene (reference sequence).

The chain links TRBV28 to TRBJ1-5; TRBD1 matches 8 bases. The CDR3 loop spans 15 amino acids. V shed 9 bases, J shed 2 bases, and the junction held 9 bases outside the gene matches. The germline CDR1 and CDR2 sequences are MDHEN and SYDVKM. As DNA, the CDR3 is TGTGCCAGTATACAGGGGGGGGAGGGCAATCAGCCCCAGCATTTT. This codes for CASIQGGEGNQPQHF.

V and J are TRBV29-1 and TRBJ2-3; 10 bases are a match to TRBD2. There are 12 residues in the CDR3. Per the germline V gene, CDR1 is SQVTM and CDR2 is ANQGSEA. J lost 4 bases, V lost 7 bases, and 2 bases had no gene match. CDR3 nucleotides: TGCAGCGAGACTAGCGGGCCAGATACGCAGTATTTT. It specifies CSETSGPDTQYF.

This clone was recorded a few times. The rearrangement uses TRBV11-2 and TRBJ2-1; D may be TRBD2 (5 bases). V was pared by 5 bases and J by 10 bases, with 15 bases between. The V gene's germline CDR1 is SGHAT and CDR2 FQNNGV. This CDR3 has 13 residues. The CDR3 DNA is TGTGCCAGCAGCCCCGGACTTACCGGAGAGCAGTTCTTC. Protein product: CASSPGLTGEQFF.

V usage is TRBV27 and J usage is TRBJ1-2; D possibly corresponds to TRBD1 (5 bases). V was cut by 6 bases and J by 3 bases, with 17 bases left in between. Germline V gives CDR1 MNHEY, CDR2 SMNVEV (reference sequence). The CDR3 totals 15 residues. The CDR3 loop reads CASSLLRGGDYGYTF. For the CDR3, the DNA is TGTGCCAGCAGCCTACTAAGGGGAGGGGACTATGGCTACACCTTC.

The chain is built from TRBV18 and TRBJ2-1, with 7 nucleotides matching TRBD2. CDR1 and CDR2 (germline): KGHSH, LQKENI. J was trimmed by 0 bases and V by 1 base; bases with no gene match: 9. The CDR3 contains 18 residues. In nucleotides, the CDR3 is TGTGCCAGCTCACCACTAACCTCCCCGGGGGGCTCCTACAATGAGCAGTTCTTC. Translation gives CASSPLTSPGGSYNEQFF.

This clone was observed a handful of times. The chain links TRBV30 to TRBJ2-1, with D possibly matching TRBD1 (5 bases). CDR1 and CDR2 (germline): GTSNPN, SVGIG (reference sequence). The CDR3 is 15 residues long. Trimming stripped 6 bases from V and 6 bases from J, with 21 bases between. CDR3 nucleotide sequence: TGTGCCTGTAGCCTCACCTGGGGCGACGTCAATGAGCAGTTCTTC. Translated: CACSLTWGDVNEQFF. The full variable domain, completed using reference TRBV30 and TRBJ2-1, is SQTIHQWPATLVQPVGSPLSLECTVEGTSNPNLYWYRQAAGRGLQLLFYSVGIGQISSEVPQNLSASRPQDRQFILSSKKLLLSDSGFYLCACSLTWGDVNEQFFGPGTRLTVL.

In its sample, this clone was seen a few times. The chain couples TRBV30 to TRBJ2-7, with TRBD2 matching 11 bases. V lost 3 bases and J lost 7; bases outside the gene matches: 8. The CDR3 totals 14 residues. Germline V gives CDR1 GTSNPN, CDR2 SVGIG (reference sequence). CDR3 region: CAWRTLAGGREQYF. CDR3 in DNA: TGTGCCTGGAGGACTCTAGCGGGAGGAAGAGAGCAGTACTTC.

This sequence joins TRBV4-2 and TRBJ2-7; 8 positions agree with TRBD2. Trimming at V came to 1 base and at J to 1 base, leaving 3 bases not matched to a gene. The CDR3 spans 15 residues. Germline V gene lookup returns CDR1 LGHNA and CDR2 YNFKEQ. CDR3 amino acids: CASSQGIAGSYEQYF. CDR3 in DNA: TGTGCCAGCAGCCAAGGGATAGCGGGGTCCTACGAGCAGTACTTC.

This clone turned up a few times. The CDR3 bases are TGCGCCAGCAGCTCGACTGTCGGGACAGGTATTTACGAGCAGTACTTC. Protein: CASSSTVGTGIYEQYF. This chain joins TRBV5-1 and TRBJ2-7; the match to TRBD1 covers 8 bases. The CDR3 has 16 amino acids. Germline CDR1 reads SGHRS; CDR2 reads YFSETQ. The V gene end was trimmed by 3 bases and the J gene end by 4 bases; junction bases not matched to a gene: 12.

V gene TRBV21-1 combines with J gene TRBJ2-5; TRBD2, the table's D call, lacks a check against the DNA. TRBV21-1 is listed as a pseudogene. The CDR3 sequence is 14 residues long. CDR3 loop: CASSKQRFQETQYF. DNA for the CDR3: TGTGCCAGCAGCAAACAGCGCTTCCAAGAGACCCAGTACTTC.

This clone was counted only a few times. This rearrangement joins TRBV2 to TRBJ1-6; 12 bases fit TRBD1. V lost 9 bases and J lost 2; bases outside the gene matches: 2. Germline V gene sequence: CDR1 SNHLY, CDR2 FYNNEI. CDR3 length: 15 amino acids. The CDR3 DNA follows: TGTGCCAGGGGACAGGGGGCCACCTATAATTCACCCCTCCACTTT. Amino acid sequence: CARGQGATYNSPLHF. The full variable domain, its missing parts supplied by reference TRBV2 and TRBJ1-6, is EPEVTQTPSHQVTQMGQEVILRCVPISNHLYFYWYRQILGQKVEFLVSFYNNEISEKSEIFDDQFSVERPDGSNFTLKIRSTKLEDSAMYFCARGQGATYNSPLHFGNGTRLTVT.

The genes are TRBV27 and TRBJ1-4, with TRBD1 matching over 7 bases. The V and J ends lost 4 bases and 1 base, in that order; junction bases with no gene match: 3. There are 15 residues in the CDR3. Germline V lookup: CDR1 MNHEY, CDR2 SMNVEV (reference sequence). The chain's CDR3 is CASSSTGVTNEKLFF. The CDR3 DNA reads TGTGCCAGCAGTTCTACAGGGGTAACTAATGAAAAACTGTTTTTT.

This chain uses TRBV9 with TRBJ2-1; D perhaps matches TRBD2 (6 bases). The ends were cut back, 4 bases at V and 8 bases at J, with 19 bases in the middle. The CDR3 has 15 amino acids. CDR1 is SGDLS and CDR2 is YYNGEE in the germline V gene. The CDR3 loop is CASSLPLGTSDEQFF. The CDR3 nucleotides read TGTGCCAGCAGCTTACCGCTTGGGACTTCTGATGAGCAGTTCTTC.

The rearrangement links TRBV27 to TRBJ1-5; a possible D gene is TRBD1 (5 bases). The CDR3 has 14 amino acids. Germline V gene lookup returns CDR1 MNHEY and CDR2 SMNVEV (reference sequence). The V and J ends lost 3 bases and 2 bases respectively, with 8 bases between them. The CDR3 bases are TGTGCCAGCAGTTTCAGGGTTGGCAATCAGCCCCAGCATTTT. It encodes CASSFRVGNQPQHF.

The chain's CDR3 is CASRAPGTGRPEAFF. DNA of the CDR3: TGTGCCAGCAGGGCCCCAGGGACAGGGAGACCTGAAGCTTTCTTT. The chain joins TRBV28 to TRBJ1-1; 9 nucleotides agree with TRBD1. The CDR3 loop spans 15 amino acids. Germline V gene data show CDR1 as MDHEN and CDR2 as SYDVKM. V dropped 6 bases and J dropped 6; count of bases not matched to a gene: 11.

The rearrangement links TRBV5-1 to TRBJ2-1; TRBD2 agrees at 12 bases. V shed 0 bases, J shed 10 bases, and the junction held 5 bases outside the gene matches. From germline, CDR1 is SGHRS and CDR2 YFSETQ. The CDR3 has 15 amino acids. CDR3 sequence: CASSLELAGGEEQFF. CDR3 sequence (DNA): TGCGCCAGCAGCTTGGAACTAGCGGGGGGAGAAGAGCAGTTCTTC.

V usage is TRBV11-2 and J usage is TRBJ2-1, with no clear D. This CDR3 has 12 residues. Germline CDR1 SGHAT, CDR2 FQNNGV. V was shortened by 2 bases and J by 5 bases, with 4 bases between the two germline ends. Here the CDR3 reads CASSLTHNEQFF. CDR3 in DNA: TGTGCCAGCAGCTTAACTCACAATGAGCAGTTCTTC.

The genes are TRBV7-9 and TRBJ2-7; D unclear. CDR3 size: 13 residues. Germline lookup yields CDR1 SEHNR and CDR2 FQNEAQ (reference sequence). Trimming removed 2 bases at V and 2 bases at J, with 7 bases between. DNA for the CDR3: TGTGCCAGCAGCTTATCGGTTACCTACGAGCAGTACTTC. As protein: CASSLSVTYEQYF.

The J gene is TRBJ2-3, the V gene TRBV6-6; no reliable D call. V lost 6 bases, J lost 2 bases, and 15 bases lay in between. The germline V gene encodes CDR1 MNHNY and CDR2 SVGAGI (reference sequence). The CDR3 length is 15 residues. This chain's CDR3 is CASSLLSVYTDTQYF. CDR3 bases: TGTGCCAGCAGCCTCCTAAGTGTTTACACAGATACGCAGTATTTT.

This chain links TRBV6-1 with TRBJ2-7; D unclear. In germline, CDR1 is MNHNS, CDR2 SASEGT. The CDR3 loop spans 15 amino acids. V dropped 6 bases and J dropped 2 bases, with 17 bases sitting between them. This CDR3 reads CASSDKLGATYEQYF. The DNA for the CDR3 is TGTGCCAGCAGCGATAAACTCGGTGCAACCTACGAGCAGTACTTC.

J is TRBJ2-3 and V is TRBV19; D may be TRBD1 (6 bases). The CDR3 consists of 13 residues. Germline CDR1 reads LNHDA; CDR2 reads SQIVND (reference sequence). V lost 6 bases to trimming and J lost 7 bases, with 14 bases between them. The CDR3 protein is CASSANRENTQYF. For the CDR3, the DNA is TGTGCCAGTAGCGCCAACAGGGAGAATACGCAGTATTTT.

This clone was seen a few times. V and J are TRBV9 and TRBJ1-1; TRBD1 aligns across 7 bases. The CDR3 contains 14 residues. The germline CDR1 and CDR2 sequences are SGDLS and YYNGEE. V lost 4 bases, J lost 1 base, and 4 bases stayed unmatched. CDR3 nucleotides: TGTGCCAGCAGCTCACAGGGGCGGAACACTGAAGCTTTCTTT. Translation gives CASSSQGRNTEAFF.

The CDR3 DNA sequence: TGTGCCAGTAGTATCAGGGGGAACACCGGGGAGCTGTTTTTT. Protein sequence: CASSIRGNTGELFF. The V and J genes are TRBV19 and TRBJ2-2, with TRBD1 as a possible D gene (6 bases). The ends were cut back, 3 bases at V and 1 base at J, with 6 bases in the middle. The CDR3 sequence is 14 residues long. CDR1 is LNHDA and CDR2 is SQIVND in the germline V gene (reference sequence).

The V gene is TRBV13, the J gene TRBJ2-5, with TRBD2 as a possible D gene (6 bases). Trimming shortened V by 1 base and J by 11 bases, and 8 bases separated the two germline ends. Per the germline V gene, CDR1 is PRHDT and CDR2 is FYEKMQ (reference sequence). The CDR3 spans 11 residues. Here the CDR3 DNA reads TGTGCCAGCAGCTTAGAAGGAGGGCAGTACTTC. This sequence encodes CASSLEGGQYF. Full variable domain (remainder filled in from reference TRBV13 and TRBJ2-5): AAGVIQSPRHLIKEKRETATLKCYPIPRHDTVYWYQQGPGQDPQFLISFYEKMQSDKGSIPDRFSAQQFSDYHSELNMSSLELGDSALYFCASSLEGGQYFGPGTRLLVL.

This clone showed up just once. The rearrangement joins TRBV7-6 to TRBJ2-1; TRBD1 matches 11 bases. This CDR3 is 14 amino acids long. Germline-derived CDR1 and CDR2 are SGHVS and FNYEAQ. The trim removed 5 bases at V and 6 bases at J, leaving 3 bases unmatched. CDR3 residues: CASSIGTGGNEQFF. The CDR3 DNA reads TGTGCCAGCAGCATCGGGACAGGGGGCAATGAGCAGTTCTTC.